These T cell receptor beta chains were read from a single sample in a study of blood T cells in healthy people across ages. TCRdb passed the 5' RACE reads through MiXCR, listing each CDR3 protein once. This sample yields fewer than 900,000 distinct CDR3 sequences, of which approximately 39% are seen a single time; 20% to 25% belongs to the top ten. The material sequenced was blood. The receptors come from a woman aged 55-70 years in good health. The CDR3 runs from the conserved cysteine through the conserved F or W. Fields, in order: CDR3 length, V gene, J gene, clone size, D gene, CDR3 protein, CDR3 DNA. A D gene is named only where the DNA matches it firmly. Expanded clones are given a class, and other clones once, few, many or no size at all.

CDR3 length: 16
V gene: TRBV5-1
J gene: TRBJ2-3
clone size: few
D gene: TRBD2
CDR3 protein: CASSSLTSGGEKTQYF
CDR3 DNA: TGCGCCAGCAGCTCCCTGACTAGCGGGGGGGAGAAGACGCAGTATTTT

CDR3 length: 14
V gene: TRBV5-8
J gene: TRBJ2-7
clone size: few
D gene: TRBD1
CDR3 protein: CASSSIGTGWEQYF
CDR3 DNA: TGTGCCAGCAGCTCAATCGGGACAGGGTGGGAGCAGTACTTC

CDR3 length: 13
V gene: TRBV6-5
J gene: TRBJ2-7
clone size: few
D gene: -
CDR3 protein: CASTGPGSNEQYF
CDR3 DNA: TGTGCCAGCACTGGCCCCGGGTCCAACGAGCAGTACTTC

CDR3 length: 14
V gene: TRBV10-2
J gene: TRBJ2-5
clone size: -
D gene: TRBD2
CDR3 protein: CASVGRGGKETQYF
CDR3 DNA: TGCGCCAGCGTCGGGCGGGGGGGGAAAGAGACCCAGTACTTC

CDR3 length: 14
V gene: TRBV10-3
J gene: TRBJ2-1
clone size: many
D gene: TRBD2
CDR3 protein: CAISRLAGEGEQFF
CDR3 DNA: TGTGCCATCAGCCGACTAGCGGGAGAGGGTGAGCAGTTCTTC

CDR3 length: 16
V gene: TRBV12-3/TRBV12-4
J gene: TRBJ2-1
clone size: -
D gene: TRBD1
CDR3 protein: CASSQGGTGRYNEQFF
CDR3 DNA: TGTGCCAGCAGCCAAGGTGGGACAGGGAGATACAATGAGCAGTTCTTC

CDR3 length: 14
V gene: TRBV6-5
J gene: TRBJ2-3
clone size: -
D gene: TRBD2
CDR3 protein: CASRGTSSADTQYF
CDR3 DNA: TGTGCCAGCAGGGGGACTAGCAGCGCAGATACGCAGTATTTT

CDR3 length: 16
V gene: TRBV27
J gene: TRBJ2-7
clone size: -
D gene: TRBD2
CDR3 protein: CASSLKGLRESYEQYF
CDR3 DNA: TGTGCCAGCAGTTTAAAGGGGCTGCGGGAGTCCTACGAGCAGTACTTC

CDR3 length: 11
V gene: TRBV20-1
J gene: TRBJ1-5
clone size: few
D gene: -
CDR3 protein: CSARDETAQHF
CDR3 DNA: TGCAGTGCTAGAGATGAGACCGCCCAGCATTTT

CDR3 length: 16
V gene: TRBV20-1
J gene: TRBJ2-1
clone size: -
D gene: TRBD2
CDR3 protein: CSAPLFSGSTYNEQFF
CDR3 DNA: TGCAGTGCCCCACTCTTTAGCGGGAGTACCTACAATGAGCAGTTCTTC

CDR3 length: 14
V gene: TRBV5-6
J gene: TRBJ2-3
clone size: -
D gene: -
CDR3 protein: CASSPWDFSDKQYF
CDR3 DNA: TGTGCCAGCAGCCCCTGGGACTTCTCAGATAAGCAGTATTTT

CDR3 length: 15
V gene: TRBV3-1
J gene: TRBJ1-1
clone size: few
D gene: -
CDR3 protein: CASSQWGAGNTEAFF
CDR3 DNA: TGTGCCAGCAGCCAGTGGGGGGCGGGGAACACTGAAGCTTTCTTT

CDR3 length: 13
V gene: TRBV27
J gene: TRBJ2-1
clone size: -
D gene: -
CDR3 protein: CASSLSHRNEQFF
CDR3 DNA: TGTGCCAGCAGTTTGAGTCATCGCAATGAGCAGTTCTTC

CDR3 length: 17
V gene: TRBV10-3
J gene: TRBJ2-4
clone size: few
D gene: -
CDR3 protein: CAIAPSSVQGAKNIQYF
CDR3 DNA: TGTGCCATCGCACCTTCCTCCGTACAAGGAGCCAAAAACATTCAGTACTTC

CDR3 length: 18
V gene: TRBV27
J gene: TRBJ1-1
clone size: -
D gene: -
CDR3 protein: CASSFLQVPGATVSEAFF
CDR3 DNA: TGTGCCAGCAGTTTCCTTCAAGTTCCGGGGGCGACGGTCTCTGAAGCTTTCTTT

CDR3 length: 14
V gene: TRBV6-5
J gene: TRBJ2-7
clone size: few
D gene: -
CDR3 protein: CASSAGRGSYEQYF
CDR3 DNA: TGTGCCAGCAGCGCGGGACGGGGGTCCTACGAGCAGTACTTC

CDR3 length: 16
V gene: TRBV9
J gene: TRBJ2-6
clone size: -
D gene: -
CDR3 protein: CASSVESGAGANVLTF
CDR3 DNA: TGTGCCAGCAGCGTAGAGTCCGGGGCTGGGGCCAACGTCCTGACTTTC

CDR3 length: 14
V gene: TRBV20-1
J gene: TRBJ2-7
clone size: once
D gene: -
CDR3 protein: CSAPQPPGVGEQYF
CDR3 DNA: TGCAGTGCCCCCCAGCCCCCGGGAGTGGGGGAGCAGTACTTC

CDR3 length: 15
V gene: TRBV6-6
J gene: TRBJ2-3
clone size: -
D gene: -
CDR3 protein: CASSGSLGTTDTQYF
CDR3 DNA: TGTGCCAGCAGTGGCTCGTTGGGGACCACAGATACGCAGTATTTT

CDR3 length: 15
V gene: TRBV21-1
J gene: TRBJ2-1
clone size: -
D gene: -
CDR3 protein: CASSHEWSSYNEQFF
CDR3 DNA: TGTGCCAGCAGCCACGAATGGAGCTCCTACAATGAGCAGTTCTTC

CDR3 length: 13
V gene: TRBV6-2/TRBV6-3
J gene: TRBJ2-1
clone size: many
D gene: -
CDR3 protein: CASKVSSYNEQFF
CDR3 DNA: TGTGCCAGCAAAGTCTCATCCTACAATGAGCAGTTCTTC

CDR3 length: 15
V gene: TRBV18
J gene: TRBJ2-7
clone size: -
D gene: -
CDR3 protein: CASSQMGGEYKEQYF
CDR3 DNA: TGTGCCAGCTCACAAATGGGGGGCGAATACAAGGAGCAGTACTTC

CDR3 length: 14
V gene: TRBV5-1
J gene: TRBJ2-3
clone size: once
D gene: TRBD2
CDR3 protein: CASGFTSGTDTQYF
CDR3 DNA: TGCGCCAGCGGCTTCACTAGCGGGACAGATACGCAGTATTTT

CDR3 length: 13
V gene: TRBV6-5
J gene: TRBJ2-7
clone size: -
D gene: -
CDR3 protein: CASSPRNSYEQYF
CDR3 DNA: TGTGCCAGCAGTCCCCGTAATTCCTACGAGCAGTACTTC

CDR3 length: 13
V gene: TRBV28
J gene: TRBJ2-1
clone size: -
D gene: TRBD1
CDR3 protein: CASRKTGPETQFF
CDR3 DNA: TGTGCCAGCAGGAAGACAGGGCCAGAGACCCAGTTCTTC

CDR3 length: 12
V gene: TRBV7-7
J gene: TRBJ2-1
clone size: -
D gene: -
CDR3 protein: CASSSGPGEQFF
CDR3 DNA: TGTGCCAGCAGCAGTGGACCGGGGGAGCAGTTCTTC

CDR3 length: 10
V gene: TRBV29-1
J gene: TRBJ2-5
clone size: -
D gene: -
CDR3 protein: CSVNQAAQYF
CDR3 DNA: TGCAGCGTTAATCAAGCGGCGCAGTACTTC

CDR3 length: 16
V gene: TRBV20-1
J gene: TRBJ1-6
clone size: -
D gene: TRBD1
CDR3 protein: CSARAPDRGLRSPLHF
CDR3 DNA: TGCAGTGCTAGAGCCCCGGACAGGGGGCTTAGGTCACCCCTCCACTTT

CDR3 length: 14
V gene: TRBV7-2
J gene: TRBJ2-1
clone size: -
D gene: TRBD2
CDR3 protein: CASSLGGGSWEQFF
CDR3 DNA: TGTGCCAGCAGCTTAGGGGGCGGGAGCTGGGAGCAGTTCTTC

CDR3 length: 15
V gene: TRBV9
J gene: TRBJ2-3
clone size: many
D gene: -
CDR3 protein: CASSVLGDSTDTQYF
CDR3 DNA: TGTGCCAGCAGCGTACTAGGAGACAGCACAGATACGCAGTATTTT

CDR3 length: 19
V gene: TRBV7-8
J gene: TRBJ1-6
clone size: -
D gene: TRBD1
CDR3 protein: CASSPGTGGAGRDNSPLHF
CDR3 DNA: TGTGCCAGCAGCCCGGGGACAGGGGGCGCGGGTAGGGATAATTCACCCCTCCACTTT

CDR3 length: 12
V gene: TRBV29-1
J gene: TRBJ1-2
clone size: -
D gene: -
CDR3 protein: CSVDRGNYGYTF
CDR3 DNA: TGCAGCGTTGACAGGGGTAACTATGGCTACACCTTC

CDR3 length: 16
V gene: TRBV5-5
J gene: TRBJ1-3
clone size: -
D gene: -
CDR3 protein: CASSYGQPSGGNTIYF
CDR3 DNA: TGTGCCAGCAGCTACGGACAGCCCTCGGGGGGAAACACCATATATTTT

CDR3 length: 13
V gene: TRBV20-1
J gene: TRBJ2-5
clone size: few
D gene: -
CDR3 protein: CSASEDRRETQYF
CDR3 DNA: TGCAGTGCTAGCGAGGACAGAAGGGAGACCCAGTACTTC

CDR3 length: 14
V gene: TRBV29-1
J gene: TRBJ1-1
clone size: -
D gene: -
CDR3 protein: CSVEGGGLNTEAFF
CDR3 DNA: TGCAGCGTTGAGGGAGGTGGACTGAACACTGAAGCTTTCTTT

CDR3 length: 14
V gene: TRBV6-1
J gene: TRBJ2-7
clone size: -
D gene: -
CDR3 protein: CASESVRGSYEQYF
CDR3 DNA: TGTGCCAGCGAATCGGTCAGAGGCTCCTACGAGCAGTACTTC

CDR3 length: 14
V gene: TRBV7-9
J gene: TRBJ1-2
clone size: -
D gene: -
CDR3 protein: CSSSPSGGGHGYTF
CDR3 DNA: TGTTCCAGCAGCCCCTCGGGAGGCGGGCATGGCTACACCTTC

CDR3 length: 15
V gene: TRBV25-1
J gene: TRBJ2-5
clone size: -
D gene: -
CDR3 protein: CASSDHRGGRETQYF
CDR3 DNA: TGTGCCAGCAGTGATCACAGGGGGGGGAGGGAGACCCAGTACTTC

CDR3 length: 15
V gene: TRBV20-1
J gene: TRBJ1-1
clone size: -
D gene: TRBD1
CDR3 protein: CSARVTGTGDTEAFF
CDR3 DNA: TGCAGTGCTAGGGTTACCGGGACAGGGGACACTGAAGCTTTCTTT